Each of the 21 T cell receptor beta chains below was sequenced from the same sample in a study of cytomegalovirus exposure and HLA in healthy donors. The primer mix had 60 Vbeta and 13 Jbeta primers. Some clones are missing from TCRdb's copy, which holds only in-frame ones; the method was immunoSEQ multiplex PCR. The table includes about 190,000 clones, under 80% detected once. The sequenced material came from PBMCs. The receptors were sampled from a young man in good health and CMV-seropositive.

This clone was seen only a few times. The chain combines TRBV5-5 with TRBJ2-2; D unclear. Trimming took 0 bases from V and 6 from J, leaving 12 bases between them. There are 15 residues in the CDR3. Looked up from germline, CDR1 is SGHKS and CDR2 is YYEKEE (reference sequence). The CDR3 here is CASSLARQAAGELFF. The CDR3 DNA reads as TGTGCCAGCAGCTTGGCGCGGCAAGCAGCCGGGGAGCTGTTTTTT.

This chain uses TRBV18 with TRBJ2-7; the D gene is possibly TRBD2 (6 bases). This CDR3 region has 13 residues. Germline V CDR1 and CDR2: KGHSH, LQKENI. V lost 1 base and J 5 bases, leaving 9 bases between the germline ends. This chain's CDR3 is CASSPRGVNEQYF. The DNA of the CDR3 is TGTGCCAGCTCACCACGGGGGGTGAACGAGCAGTACTTC.

The chain has TRBV28 and TRBJ1-2; D gene ambiguous. Trimming pared 7 bases from V and 6 bases from J, leaving 15 bases between. The CDR3 totals 13 residues. Germline V gives CDR1 MDHEN, CDR2 SYDVKM. As DNA, the CDR3 is TGTGCCAGCATGTTTGGGCCCACGAATGGCTACACCTTC. Amino acid sequence: CASMFGPTNGYTF.

This chain joins TRBV28 and TRBJ2-7; TRBD2 matches 15 bases. CDR1 is MDHEN, CDR2 SYDVKM, per germline. With 4 bases clipped from V and 6 bases from J, the junction kept 13 bases outside the gene matches. The CDR3 is 18 amino acids. The CDR3 here is CASSSPGLAGGLSSEQYF. DNA of the CDR3: TGTGCCAGCAGTTCTCCGGGACTAGCGGGAGGTCTGAGCTCCGAGCAGTACTTC.

The V and J genes are TRBV6-6 and TRBJ2-7; no reliable D call. CDR3 size: 11 residues. Germline V gene sequence: CDR1 MNHNY, CDR2 SVGAGI (reference sequence). The ends were cut back, 6 bases at V and 4 bases at J, with 7 bases in the middle. The CDR3: CASSPRYEQYF. The CDR3 nucleotides are TGTGCCAGCAGCCCCAGGTACGAGCAGTACTTC.

Regarding this clone: The identical CDR3 is also encoded by other nucleotide sequences in the sample. V and J are TRBV6-5 and TRBJ2-7; D gene ambiguous. Germline lookup yields CDR1 MNHEY and CDR2 SVGAGI. V was trimmed by 0 bases and J by 4 bases, leaving 10 bases between them. This CDR3 has 14 residues. Here the CDR3 reads CASSYSPGTYEQYF. CDR3 DNA sequence: TGTGCCAGCAGTTACTCGCCAGGAACTTACGAGCAGTACTTC.

This rearrangement joins TRBV13 to TRBJ2-1; TRBD2 matches at 7 bases. The CDR3 sequence is 16 residues long. The trim removed 0 bases at V and 4 bases at J, leaving 6 bases unmatched. Per the germline V gene, CDR1 is PRHDT and CDR2 is FYEKMQ (reference sequence). DNA for the CDR3: TGTGCCAGCAGCTTAGGCGGGAGACTAGCTTACAATGAGCAGTTCTTC. It is translated as CASSLGGRLAYNEQFF.

The J gene is TRBJ1-2, the V gene TRBV9; possibly TRBD1 for D (5 bases). The CDR3 is made up of 17 amino acids. Germline V gene sequence: CDR1 SGDLS, CDR2 YYNGEE. V was pared by 0 bases and J by 4 bases, with 19 bases between. CDR3: CASSVGGGILEGYGYTF. The CDR3 nucleotides read TGTGCCAGCAGCGTAGGGGGGGGGATCCTAGAAGGCTATGGCTACACCTTC. The full variable domain, rest sourced from reference TRBV9 and TRBJ1-2, is DSGVTQTPKHLITATGQRVTLRCSPRSGDLSVYWYQQSLDQGLQFLIQYYNGEERAKGNILERFSAQQFPDLHSELNLSSLELGDSALYFCASSVGGGILEGYGYTFGSGTRLTVV.

The chain joins TRBV7-3 to TRBJ2-5, with 7 bases aligning to TRBD2. The trim removed 5 bases at V and 2 bases at J, leaving 8 bases unmatched. The CDR3 loop spans 15 amino acids. Per germline, CDR1 SGHTA and CDR2 FQGTGA. The DNA of the CDR3 is TGTGCCAGCAGCCCGACTGGCGGGGGTCAAGAGACCCAGTACTTC. Amino acid sequence: CASSPTGGGQETQYF. Variable domain in full (rest from reference TRBV7-3 and TRBJ2-5): GAGVSQTPSNKVTEKGKYVELRCDPISGHTALYWYRQSLGQGPEFLIYFQGTGAADDSGLPNDRFFAVRPEGSVSTLKIQRTERGDSAVYLCASSPTGGGQETQYFGPGTRLLVL.

The V and J genes are TRBV28 and TRBJ1-5; TRBD1 matches 8 bases. V lost 1 base and J lost 7; bases outside the gene matches: 6. This CDR3 has 15 residues. Germline V gene data show CDR1 as MDHEN and CDR2 as SYDVKM. CDR3 nucleotides: TGTGCCAGCAGTTTATCGACAGGGGAGAGGCAGCCCCAGCATTTT. It codes for CASSLSTGERQPQHF.

The rearrangement links TRBV27 to TRBJ2-7; a weak D match, TRBD2 (7 bases). The V end was cut by 3 bases, the J end by 6 bases, with 12 bases between. There are 13 residues in the CDR3. The germline V gene has CDR1 MNHEY and CDR2 SMNVEV (reference sequence). The DNA of the CDR3 is TGTGCCAGCAGTTTTTACAGGGAGGGCGAGCAGTACTTC. Its protein is CASSFYREGEQYF.

This chain uses TRBV7-6 with TRBJ2-5; 9 bases line up with TRBD2. CDR1 is SGHVS, CDR2 FNYEAQ, per germline. The V and J ends lost 2 bases and 5 bases, in that order; junction bases with no gene match: 6. The CDR3 is 15 amino acids. CDR3 loop: CASSLNPSGAETQYF. CDR3 coding DNA: TGTGCCAGCAGCTTAAATCCTAGCGGGGCGGAGACCCAGTACTTC.

The chain employs TRBV19 and TRBJ2-7; 12 bases are shared with TRBD2. The V gene's germline CDR1 is LNHDA and CDR2 SQIVND (reference sequence). The J segment lost 0 bases and the V segment lost 5 bases, leaving 8 bases of the junction unmatched. The CDR3 consists of 17 residues. The CDR3 region has the DNA TGTGCCAGTAGTCCCACTAGCGGGGGGCTAAGCTCCTACGAGCAGTACTTC. Protein sequence: CASSPTSGGLSSYEQYF.

The genes are TRBV7-3 and TRBJ2-5; D gene uncertain. This CDR3 spans 12 amino acids. Per the germline V gene, CDR1 is SGHTA and CDR2 is FQGTGA. V lost 4 bases and J 1 base, leaving 4 bases between the germline ends. CDR3 sequence: CASSSSQETQYF. CDR3 bases: TGTGCCAGCAGCTCCAGCCAAGAGACCCAGTACTTC.

The chain links TRBV7-3 to TRBJ2-1; D remains ambiguous. Looked up from germline, CDR1 is SGHTA and CDR2 is FQGTGA. This CDR3 comprises 14 residues. Trimming shortened V by 2 bases and J by 6 bases, and 11 bases separated the two germline ends. The CDR3 reads CASSLRLVANEQFF. The DNA for the CDR3 is TGTGCCAGCAGCTTACGGCTAGTGGCCAATGAGCAGTTCTTC.

The rearrangement uses TRBV7-3 and TRBJ2-1; 10 bases align to TRBD2. V was pared by 4 bases and J by 9 bases, with 9 bases of the junction left unmatched. This CDR3 has 15 residues. Germline loops: CDR1 SGHTA, CDR2 FQGTGA. The CDR3 loop reads CASSSQRGGHSEQFF. The CDR3 DNA reads TGTGCCAGCAGCTCTCAGCGGGGGGGTCACAGTGAGCAGTTCTTC.

This chain connects TRBV5-1 to TRBJ2-5, with D perhaps TRBD2 (5 bases). The J call may be mistaken, given a closer DNA end match to TRBJ2-7. Per the germline V gene, CDR1 is SGHRS and CDR2 is YFSETQ. The CDR3 length is 14 residues. CDR3 sequence: CASSAGGYLYEQYF. The CDR3 nucleotides read TGCGCCAGCAGCGCTGGCGGGTATCTCTACGAGCAGTACTTC.

The chain is built from TRBV2 and TRBJ2-7; the match to TRBD2 covers 10 bases. The V segment lost 7 bases and the J segment 6 bases; nucleotides outside the gene matches: 12. From germline, CDR1 is SNHLY and CDR2 FYNNEI. This CDR3 is built from 15 residues. The CDR3 loop reads CASTGLAVRDGEQYF. For the CDR3, the DNA is TGTGCCAGCACAGGACTAGCGGTGAGGGATGGCGAGCAGTACTTC.

With respect to this clone: Other DNA sequences in this specimen translate into the identical CDR3. CDR3 bases: TGTGCCAGCACCTCCGGGAATTTCAACGAGCAGTTCTTC. It specifies CASTSGNFNEQFF. The genes are TRBV9 and TRBJ2-1, with a tentative D call TRBD2 (5 bases). V lost 6 bases to trimming and J lost 10 bases, with 17 bases between them. The CDR3 extends over 13 amino acids. Germline lookup yields CDR1 SGDLS and CDR2 YYNGEE.

This chain uses TRBV7-8 with TRBJ1-5, with TRBD1 identical over 7 bases. The CDR3 has 16 amino acids. With V trimmed by 2 bases and J by 7 bases, 11 bases remained unmatched. Per the germline V gene, CDR1 is SGHVS and CDR2 is FQNEAQ. The CDR3: CASSLTQGFLGQPQHF. In DNA, the CDR3 is TGTGCCAGCAGCTTAACACAGGGGTTTCTGGGGCAGCCCCAGCATTTT. Full variable domain (missing parts from reference TRBV7-8 and TRBJ1-5): GAGVSQSPRYKVAKRGQDVALRCDPISGHVSLFWYQQALGQGPEFLTYFQNEAQLDKSGLPSDRFFAERPEGSVSTLKIQRTQQEDSAVYLCASSLTQGFLGQPQHFGDGTRLSIL.

CDR3 loop: CASGTAAFYEQYF. For the CDR3, the DNA is TGTGCCAGCGGGACAGCCGCCTTTTACGAGCAGTACTTC. J is TRBJ2-7 and V is TRBV27; 7 nucleotides match TRBD1. Germline lookup yields CDR1 MNHEY and CDR2 SMNVEV (reference sequence). Germline trimming cut 8 bases from V and 4 bases from J; bases unmatched to any gene: 8. The CDR3 runs 13 residues.